These 7 T cell receptor beta chains were sequenced from one sample in a study of T cell responses to AZD1222 COVID-19 vaccine. Profiled with immunoSEQ multiplex PCR; TCRdb holds only in-frame clones, not every one. Altogether tens of thousands of clones are present, 87% being singletons, with the ten largest covering roughly 24%. This specimen was peripheral blood, taken on day 0 of AZD1222 vaccination. These receptors were taken from an adult in good health.

This clone was recorded a few times. This chain connects TRBV12-3 or TRBV12-4 to TRBJ1-1; TRBD1 is a possible D gene (6 bases). Trimming removed 4 bases from V and 8 bases from J, with 11 bases in between. This CDR3 is built from 12 residues. The CDR3 reads CASSSGTPEAFF. CDR3 nucleotides: TGTGCCAGCAGTTCCGGGACACCCGAAGCTTTCTTT.

J is TRBJ1-2 and V is TRBV6-6, with 11 bases fitting TRBD1. Per the germline V gene, CDR1 is MNHNY and CDR2 is SVGAGI (reference sequence). The CDR3 is made up of 16 amino acids. V lost 2 bases and J lost 8; bases outside the gene matches: 10. CDR3 nucleotides: TGTGCCAGCAGTTACGCGGACAGGGGGCCTGGACGGGGCTACACCTTC. It codes for CASSYADRGPGRGYTF.

This clone was detected a few times. The chain recombines TRBV9 with TRBJ1-4; 9 nucleotides line up with TRBD1. This CDR3 region has 15 residues. The germline V gene has CDR1 SGDLS and CDR2 YYNGEE. The J segment lost 7 bases and the V segment lost 2 bases, leaving 6 bases of the junction unmatched. The CDR3, as DNA: TGTGCCAGCAGCGTTTCAACAGGGGGCGCTGAAAAACTGTTTTTT. It yields the protein CASSVSTGGAEKLFF.

The CDR3, as DNA: TGCGCCAGCAGCTTGGGGCAGACCAGCTCCTACGAGCAGTACTTC. Protein sequence: CASSLGQTSSYEQYF. The rearrangement links TRBV5-1 to TRBJ2-7; no definite D call. The germline V and J ends were trimmed by 0 bases and 0 bases, with 10 bases remaining between them. Germline-derived CDR1 and CDR2 are SGHRS and YFSETQ. CDR3 length equals 15 residues.

This clone was seen only a few times. V gene TRBV28 combines with J gene TRBJ1-1, with D possibly TRBD1 on 5 matching bases. The CDR3 spans 15 residues. Germline lookup yields CDR1 MDHEN and CDR2 SYDVKM. The V and J ends lost 3 bases and 3 bases respectively, with 14 bases between them. The CDR3 nucleotides read TGTGCCAGCAGTTTCTCCGGCAAGGGGTACACTGAAGCTTTCTTT. It specifies CASSFSGKGYTEAFF.

This chain links TRBV18 with TRBJ1-1; 9 bases fit TRBD1. J was trimmed by 4 bases and V by 3 bases; bases with no gene match: 3. This CDR3 region has 14 residues. Germline CDR1 reads KGHSH; CDR2 reads LQKENI. This chain's CDR3 is CASSPPGQGTEAFF. The CDR3 nucleotides are TGTGCCAGCTCACCTCCGGGACAGGGCACTGAAGCTTTCTTT.

This chain joins TRBV5-1 and TRBJ1-1; D ambiguous. Deletions cut 0 bases from V and 1 base from J, with 7 bases between. The CDR3 is made up of 14 amino acids. CDR1 and CDR2 (germline): SGHRS, YFSETQ. CDR3 sequence (DNA): TGCGCCAGCAGCTTGGGACCGACGAACACTGAAGCTTTCTTT. Protein sequence: CASSLGPTNTEAFF.